Following are 5 T cell receptor beta chains from one sample sequenced in a study of blood T cell repertoires in COVID-19. Sequenced by immunoSEQ multiplex PCR; TCRdb stores in-frame clones only, minus some. The profile covers some 210,000 clones, with around 80% appearing a single time and approximately 2.9% taken by the ten largest. Material for sequencing was peripheral blood. The receptors originated from a man between 45 and 60 years old with active or convalescent COVID-19.

The rearrangement joins TRBV6-4 to TRBJ2-3; 8 bases line up with TRBD2. From germline, CDR1 is MRHNA and CDR2 SNTAGT. This CDR3 is 15 amino acids long. J gave up 0 bases and V 9 bases, and 8 bases lay outside the gene matches. CDR3 sequence reads: CASSLSGGSTDTQYF. CDR3 nucleotides: TGTGCCAGTTCCCTAAGCGGGGGCAGCACAGATACGCAGTATTTT.

A few counts support this clone. The rearrangement uses TRBV7-8 and TRBJ1-6, with 7 bases that match TRBD1. The J segment lost 10 bases and the V segment lost 3 bases, leaving 6 bases of the junction unmatched. Germline CDR1 is SGHVS and CDR2 is FQNEAQ. The CDR3 has 14 amino acids. CDR3 amino acids: CASSFPGTESPLHF. For the CDR3, the DNA is TGTGCCAGCAGCTTTCCCGGGACAGAGTCACCCCTCCACTTT.

V and J are TRBV12-3 or TRBV12-4 and TRBJ2-7, with D uncertain. Trimming took 4 bases from V and 0 from J, leaving 7 bases between them. CDR3 length: 13 residues. CDR3 region: CASSWRRSYEQYF. DNA of the CDR3: TGTGCCAGCAGTTGGAGACGCTCCTACGAGCAGTACTTC.

This clone was found once. This rearrangement joins TRBV7-9 to TRBJ2-7, with D perhaps matching TRBD2 (9 bases). Germline CDR1 SEHNR, CDR2 FQNEAQ (reference sequence). This CDR3 spans 16 amino acids. Trimming stripped 3 bases from V and 5 bases from J, with 20 bases between. As DNA, the CDR3 is TGTGCCAGCAGCTTTAGCGGGGGCGCAGGGGGCCACGAGCAGTACTTC. Encoded protein: CASSFSGGAGGHEQYF.

The V and J genes are TRBV2 and TRBJ1-6; D remains unclear. Trimming stripped 0 bases from V and 4 bases from J, with 13 bases between. This CDR3 spans 17 amino acids. Germline V gives CDR1 SNHLY, CDR2 FYNNEI. The CDR3 loop is CASSEAEGPGYNSPLHF. CDR3 sequence (DNA): TGTGCCAGCAGTGAAGCGGAGGGCCCCGGGTATAATTCACCCCTCCACTTT.